The 22 T cell receptor beta chains below were found in one sample sequenced in a study of cytomegalovirus exposure and HLA in healthy donors. PCR involved 60 Vbeta and 13 Jbeta primers. Sequencing was performed with immunoSEQ multiplex PCR; in TCRdb, only in-frame clones are kept and a portion is missing. In the table there are over 150,000 clones, around 68% of which are singletons. Sequences were obtained from PBMCs. Source of these receptors: a man aged 50 or older in good health and CMV-seronegative.

CDR3 sequence reads: CASRDRGDTEAFF. The DNA for the CDR3 is TGTGCCAGCAGAGACAGGGGGGATACTGAAGCTTTCTTT. The chain joins TRBV6-5 to TRBJ1-1; 9 nucleotides line up with TRBD1. Germline CDR1 and CDR2: MNHEY and SVGAGI. CDR3 length equals 13 residues. Unmatched junction bases numbered 4, after V lost 6 bases and J lost 5 bases.

The chain joins TRBV7-2 to TRBJ2-3; D gene uncertain. Trimming took 3 bases from V and 5 from J, leaving 3 bases between them. CDR1 and CDR2 from the germline V gene are SGHTA and FQGNSA. The CDR3 covers 11 residues. DNA of the CDR3: TGTGCCAGCAGCTTCGGAGATACGCAGTATTTT. Translating gives CASSFGDTQYF.

The gene calls are TRBV5-6 and TRBJ2-7; 7 nucleotides line up with TRBD1. Trimming removed 4 bases from V and 3 bases from J; junction bases left unmatched: 4. The CDR3 is 13 residues long. Germline CDR1 SGHDT, CDR2 YYEEEE. CDR3 bases: TGTGCCAGCAGCCACTGGACAGGCTACGAGCAGTACTTC. Protein sequence: CASSHWTGYEQYF.

This sequence joins TRBV28 and TRBJ1-5, with 10 positions matching TRBD1. The CDR3 consists of 15 residues. Germline V gene data show CDR1 as MDHEN and CDR2 as SYDVKM. Trimming cost V 5 bases and J 2 bases; bases outside gene matches: 3. This CDR3 reads CASSQGQGRNQPQHF. CDR3 DNA: TGTGCCAGCAGTCAGGGACAGGGGCGCAATCAGCCCCAGCATTTT.

The chain links TRBV6-5 to TRBJ1-5, with D possibly TRBD1 on 6 matching bases. V dropped 0 bases and J dropped 2 bases, with 8 bases sitting between them. CDR1 and CDR2 (germline): MNHEY, SVGAGI. This CDR3 is 15 amino acids long. Written as DNA, the CDR3 is TGTGCCAGCAGTTACTCGCCAGGGGGCAATCAGCCCCAGCATTTT. Its protein is CASSYSPGGNQPQHF.

V usage is TRBV28 and J usage is TRBJ2-6; no definite D call. Trimming removed 7 bases at V and 4 bases at J, with 8 bases between. CDR1 MDHEN and CDR2 SYDVKM come from the germline V gene. This CDR3 region has 13 residues. CDR3 nucleotide sequence: TGTGCCAGCATTCCATCCGGGGCCAACGTCCTGACTTTC. It yields the protein CASIPSGANVLTF.

The chain is built from TRBV7-9 and TRBJ1-2; 8 bases map to TRBD1. Trimming removed 1 base from V and 7 bases from J; junction bases left unmatched: 8. Germline-derived CDR1 and CDR2 are SEHNR and FQNEAQ (reference sequence). This CDR3 has 15 amino acids. The CDR3 region has the DNA TGTGCCAGCAGCTTAGTATCTGCAGGGGGCACTGGCTACACCTTC. Translation gives CASSLVSAGGTGYTF.

The CDR3 sequence is CASSLTGTGGVQPQHF. Written as DNA, the CDR3 is TGTGCCAGCAGCCTCACTGGGACAGGGGGCGTTCAGCCCCAGCATTTT. This chain joins TRBV5-6 and TRBJ1-5; the match to TRBD1 covers 12 bases. With V trimmed by 4 bases and J by 6 bases, 8 bases remained unmatched. CDR1 is SGHDT and CDR2 is YYEEEE in the germline V gene. CDR3 length: 16 amino acids.

The rearrangement joins TRBV19 to TRBJ1-2; D uncertain. Germline CDR1 reads LNHDA; CDR2 reads SQIVND (reference sequence). Trimming removed 5 bases at V and 5 bases at J, with 21 bases between. This CDR3 has 16 amino acids. In nucleotides, the CDR3 is TGTGCCAGTAGTGCCCCGACGGCGGCCCCTCTTTATGGCTACACCTTC. Encoded protein: CASSAPTAAPLYGYTF. The full variable domain, its missing parts supplied by reference TRBV19 and TRBJ1-2, is DGGITQSPKYLFRKEGQNVTLSCEQNLNHDAMYWYRQDPGQGLRLIYYSQIVNDFQKGDIAEGYSVSREKKESFPLTVTSAQKNPTAFYLCASSAPTAAPLYGYTFGSGTRLTVV.

The chain combines TRBV5-1 with TRBJ1-1; a possible D gene is TRBD1 (6 bases). From germline, CDR1 is SGHRS and CDR2 YFSETQ. CDR3 size: 14 residues. The V and J ends lost 2 bases and 4 bases respectively, with 12 bases between them. This CDR3 reads CASSFLQGGTEAFF. DNA of the CDR3: TGCGCCAGCAGCTTTCTACAAGGGGGCACTGAAGCTTTCTTT.

The V call is TRBV5-1, the J call TRBJ1-1; the D gene is possibly TRBD1 (5 bases). The CDR3 covers 15 residues. V lost 1 base, J lost 1 base, and 11 bases lay in between. Germline V CDR1 and CDR2: SGHRS, YFSETQ. The CDR3 DNA sequence: TGCGCCAGCAGCTTGACATTGACAGCGAACACTGAAGCTTTCTTT. It yields the protein CASSLTLTANTEAFF.

This clone showed up just a few times. This chain links TRBV5-1 with TRBJ2-1; D is unclear. CDR3 length equals 16 residues. Germline V gene data show CDR1 as SGHRS and CDR2 as YFSETQ. Between the trimmed V and J ends, which lost 0 bases and 3 bases, there was a span of 13 bases. CDR3 residues: CASSLAGRNIYNEQFF. CDR3 DNA: TGCGCCAGCAGCTTGGCCGGTCGTAATATCTACAATGAGCAGTTCTTC.

This clone came up a few times. The chain couples TRBV10-3 to TRBJ2-2, with 8 bases that match TRBD2. V was pared by 2 bases and J by 9 bases, with 5 bases of the junction left unmatched. Germline V CDR1 and CDR2: ENHRY, SYGVKD. The CDR3 spans 14 residues. The CDR3 region is CAISEGLAGRELFF. Written as DNA, the CDR3 is TGTGCCATCAGTGAGGGACTAGCTGGACGGGAGCTGTTTTTT.

CDR3 sequence (DNA): TGCGCCAGCAGCCAAGATAAGCCCAGGGGGGTTGGAAACACCATATATTTT. Protein sequence: CASSQDKPRGVGNTIYF. The chain carries TRBV4-1 and TRBJ1-3; 7 bases are a match to TRBD1. After removal of 0 bases from V and 3 bases from J, the junction contained 8 bases not matched to a gene. The CDR3 is 17 residues long. Germline V gene lookup returns CDR1 MGHRA and CDR2 YSYEKL.

The CDR3 DNA reads TGTGCCAGCAGCAAAGCGCCTCCGGGGACAGGGGGCTCTAACACTGAAGCTTTCTTT. This gives the protein CASSKAPPGTGGSNTEAFF. The chain couples TRBV21-1 to TRBJ1-1; TRBD1 is the table's D call and was not checked against the DNA. TRBV21-1 is a pseudogene segment. The CDR3 is 19 residues long.

The chain joins TRBV5-6 to TRBJ2-1; 8 nucleotides match TRBD2. With V trimmed by 4 bases and J by 0 bases, 15 bases remained unmatched. Germline CDR1 reads SGHDT; CDR2 reads YYEEEE. CDR3 length: 19 residues. CDR3 residues: CASSTLGASGLSSYNEQFF. CDR3 DNA sequence: TGTGCCAGCAGCACACTCGGGGCTAGCGGGCTGAGCTCCTACAATGAGCAGTTCTTC.

The chain recombines TRBV7-9 with TRBJ1-6; maybe TRBD1 (5 bases). The CDR3 contains 14 residues. V was shortened by 3 bases and J by 4 bases, with 7 bases between the two germline ends. CDR1 and CDR2 (germline): SEHNR, FQNEAQ (reference sequence). CDR3: CASSFQGYNSPLHF. Here the CDR3 DNA reads TGTGCCAGCAGCTTTCAGGGATATAATTCACCCCTCCACTTT.

The genes are TRBV7-3 and TRBJ1-1; D is perhaps TRBD1 (5 bases). V lost 2 bases and J lost 5, with 18 bases in between. The CDR3 is 16 residues long. Germline V CDR1 and CDR2: SGHTA, FQGTGA. CDR3 region: CASSLEGGRVGTEAFF. As DNA, the CDR3 is TGTGCCAGCAGCTTAGAGGGAGGCAGGGTTGGGACTGAAGCTTTCTTT.

This clone was seen a few times. The chain recombines TRBV7-2 with TRBJ2-1; TRBD2 might be the D (6 bases). The CDR3 is 15 amino acids. Germline V CDR1 and CDR2: SGHTA, FQGNSA. V lost 8 bases and J lost 1, with 15 bases in between. As DNA, the CDR3 is TGTGCCAGCGGTTATGGCGGGGCGTCCTACAATGAGCAGTTCTTC. Translated, it gives CASGYGGASYNEQFF.

The sample holds a few counts of this clone. The rearrangement uses TRBV4-2 and TRBJ1-1, with D perhaps matching TRBD1 (5 bases). Germline CDR1 LGHNA, CDR2 YNFKEQ. V was shortened by 0 bases and J by 0 bases, with 11 bases between the two germline ends. The length of the CDR3 is 16 residues. The CDR3 DNA reads TGTGCCAGCAGCCAAGAACCTGGGGGGATGAACACTGAAGCTTTCTTT. Translation: CASSQEPGGMNTEAFF.

This sequence joins TRBV18 and TRBJ2-6; D call uncertain. This CDR3 is built from 16 residues. Trimming cost V 3 bases and J 0 bases, with 9 bases left between them. CDR1 and CDR2 from the germline V gene are KGHSH and LQKENI. The CDR3 region is CASSPGSVSGANVLTF. The CDR3 region has the DNA TGTGCCAGCTCACCCGGCAGCGTCTCTGGGGCCAACGTCCTGACTTTC.

This clone was recorded once. The rearrangement joins TRBV7-6 to TRBJ2-7; 9 nucleotides line up with TRBD1. The V gene's germline CDR1 is SGHVS and CDR2 FNYEAQ. After removal of 5 bases from V and 7 bases from J, the junction contained 15 bases not matched to a gene. The CDR3 has 16 residues. The CDR3 nucleotides are TGTGCCAGCAGCCGAGACCAGGGACAGGGCGGTAGTGAGCAGTACTTC. As protein: CASSRDQGQGGSEQYF.